One and the same sample provided the 22 T cell receptor beta chains below, sequenced in a study of vaccination effects on CD4 cells after COVID-19. Viral peptide pool expansion of antigen-specific CD4+ T cells preceded sequencing in the ViraFEST assay. The authors isolated CD4+ T cells after around 10 days of culture. Subjects were given two BNT162b2 or mRNA-1273 vaccine doses. No antigens are known for them. The data were produced by immunoSEQ multiplex PCR, yet TCRdb's version contains in-frame clones alone and is incomplete. Of around 32,000 clones listed, approximately 60% are singletons. The input for sequencing was CD4+ T cells from PBMCs cultured with SARS-CoV-2 spike peptides, taken after COVID-19 vaccination. The receptors were sampled from a human donor who received a COVID-19 vaccine.

The chain recombines TRBV27 with TRBJ2-5; 14 nucleotides agree with TRBD2. V gave up 4 bases and J gave up 3 bases; unmatched junction bases: 16. The CDR3 consists of 20 residues. Germline assignment: CDR1 MNHEY and CDR2 SMNVEV (reference sequence). CDR3 residues: CASSWMAPSGTSGSKETQYF. CDR3 nucleotides: TGTGCCAGCAGTTGGATGGCTCCTAGCGGGACTAGCGGGAGCAAAGAGACCCAGTACTTC.

The table lists this clone with a count of one. The rearrangement links TRBV19 to TRBJ1-6; possibly TRBD1 for D (5 bases). V shed 4 bases and J shed 5 bases, with 18 bases lying between them. The CDR3 sequence is 17 residues long. Germline CDR1 reads LNHDA; CDR2 reads SQIVND (reference sequence). The CDR3 bases are TGTGCCAGTAGTAGGGGGGTCTCCCGAGACGATAATTCACCCCTCCACTTT. It codes for CASSRGVSRDDNSPLHF.

By sample share, this clone is medium-sized (0.01 to 0.1%). The chain couples TRBV18 to TRBJ1-1; maybe TRBD1 (6 bases). Between the trimmed V and J ends, which lost 2 bases and 1 base, there was a span of 8 bases. Germline assignment: CDR1 KGHSH and CDR2 LQKENI. The CDR3 consists of 14 residues. This CDR3 reads CASSPAGQNTEAFF. CDR3 sequence (DNA): TGTGCCAGCTCACCAGCGGGACAGAACACTGAAGCTTTCTTT.

The rearrangement links TRBV6-5 to TRBJ1-1; D perhaps matches TRBD1 (6 bases). CDR1 is MNHEY, CDR2 SVGAGI, per germline. The CDR3 covers 12 residues. V was shortened by 1 base and J by 8 bases, with 8 bases between the two germline ends. CDR3 amino acids: CASSYWQGEAFF. As DNA, the CDR3 is TGTGCCAGCAGTTACTGGCAGGGGGAAGCTTTCTTT.

The chain combines TRBV10-2 with TRBJ2-7; TRBD1 agrees at 9 bases. The CDR3 loop spans 15 amino acids. V shed 6 bases and J 6 bases; nucleotides not matched to a gene: 12. CDR1 and CDR2 from the germline V gene are WSHSY and SAAADI. The CDR3 DNA is TGCGCCAGCAGGCTACCGGGACAGGGCCTACTCGAGCAGTACTTC. Protein product: CASRLPGQGLLEQYF.

This rearrangement joins TRBV9 to TRBJ2-5; a possible D gene is TRBD1 (6 bases). Trimming shortened V by 3 bases and J by 2 bases, and 17 bases separated the two germline ends. In germline, CDR1 is SGDLS, CDR2 YYNGEE. The CDR3 runs to 16 residues. CDR3 protein: CASSAQGLVLQETQYF. The CDR3 DNA reads as TGTGCCAGCAGCGCACAGGGTTTGGTCCTTCAAGAGACCCAGTACTTC.

This clone was observed a handful of times. The rearrangement links TRBV5-8 to TRBJ1-5; D remains unclear. From germline, CDR1 is SGHTS and CDR2 YDEGEE. V was pared by 4 bases and J by 3 bases, with 5 bases between. CDR3 length: 12 residues. The CDR3 DNA is TGTGCCAGCAGCCCTTACAATCAGCCCCAGCATTTT. It yields the protein CASSPYNQPQHF.

The chain uses TRBV27 and TRBJ2-3; D could derive from TRBD1 or TRBD2 (6 bases each). Trimming stripped 4 bases from V and 4 bases from J, with 12 bases between. The CDR3 spans 14 residues. Germline V lookup: CDR1 MNHEY, CDR2 SMNVEV (reference sequence). CDR3 in DNA: TGTGCCAGCAGTTCGACCGGGGGCCCAGATACGCAGTATTTT. Protein: CASSSTGGPDTQYF.

The rearrangement links TRBV2 to TRBJ2-2, with TRBD2 identical over 7 bases. Trimming removed 4 bases from V and 3 bases from J; junction bases left unmatched: 5. Germline CDR1 SNHLY, CDR2 FYNNEI. This CDR3 contains 15 residues. The CDR3 coding sequence is TGTGCCAGCAGTGGGCGGGAGTGGGACACCGGGGAGCTGTTTTTT. It yields the protein CASSGREWDTGELFF.

V gene TRBV5-1 combines with J gene TRBJ1-1, with D possibly matching TRBD1 (6 bases). The CDR3 sequence is 15 residues long. Trimming left V 0 bases short and J 0 bases short, with 9 bases between. Germline assignment: CDR1 SGHRS and CDR2 YFSETQ. CDR3 amino acids: CASSLGTVMNTEAFF. The CDR3 DNA is TGCGCCAGCAGCTTGGGGACAGTTATGAACACTGAAGCTTTCTTT.

V and J are TRBV10-2 and TRBJ1-2, with TRBD1 matching over 8 bases. With 2 bases clipped from V and 4 bases from J, the junction kept 3 bases outside the gene matches. This CDR3 contains 14 residues. Germline V gives CDR1 WSHSY, CDR2 SAAADI. CDR3 loop: CASSERTGSYGYTF. The CDR3 bases are TGCGCCAGCAGTGAGAGGACAGGGAGCTATGGCTACACCTTC.

In its sample, this clone was seen a few times. This rearrangement joins TRBV30 to TRBJ1-6; no reliable D call. Germline V CDR1 and CDR2: GTSNPN, SVGIG (reference sequence). This CDR3 has 15 amino acids. V was clipped by 3 bases and J by 0 bases, with 9 bases between them. As DNA, the CDR3 is TGTGCCTGGAGGCGGAGTTCCTCCTATAATTCACCCCTCCACTTT. Protein sequence: CAWRRSSSYNSPLHF.

The chain combines TRBV19 with TRBJ1-1; D call uncertain. Germline V gene lookup returns CDR1 LNHDA and CDR2 SQIVND (reference sequence). CDR3 length: 14 amino acids. With 6 bases removed from V and 6 bases from J, the gap between germline ends came to 17 bases. DNA of the CDR3: TGTGCCAGTAGCCAGCCAGGCCACTACGCTGAAGCTTTCTTT. It yields the protein CASSQPGHYAEAFF.

This chain joins TRBV11-2 and TRBJ2-1; the match to TRBD1 covers 7 bases. CDR3 length: 16 amino acids. V shed 5 bases and J 8 bases; nucleotides not matched to a gene: 15. Germline CDR1 reads SGHAT; CDR2 reads FQNNGV. The CDR3: CASSLVGQQPNYEQFF. The CDR3 DNA reads as TGTGCCAGCAGCCTGGTGGGACAGCAACCTAACTATGAGCAGTTCTTC. Combining the CDR3 with reference TRBV11-2 and TRBJ2-1 gives the whole variable domain EAGVAQSPRYKIIEKRQSVAFWCNPISGHATLYWYQQILGQGPKLLIQFQNNGVVDDSQLPKDRFSAERLKGVDSTLKIQPAKLEDSAVYLCASSLVGQQPNYEQFFGPGTRLTVL.

The chain employs TRBV18 and TRBJ2-7; D gene unclear. The CDR3 length is 14 residues. Per germline, CDR1 KGHSH and CDR2 LQKENI. The V gene lost 3 bases and the J gene lost 2 bases, with 11 bases spanning the gap. The CDR3 region has the DNA TGTGCCAGCTCACCGTCAGGCAGTACCTACGAGCAGTACTTC. As protein: CASSPSGSTYEQYF.

This clone was observed once. The chain links TRBV4-2 to TRBJ1-2; D not resolved. This CDR3 contains 14 residues. The V and J ends lost 0 bases and 7 bases respectively, with 12 bases between them. Germline assignment: CDR1 LGHNA and CDR2 YNFKEQ. The CDR3 bases are TGTGCCAGCAGCCAAGATTGGTCTGGGTCTGGCTACACCTTC. This codes for CASSQDWSGSGYTF.

This rearrangement joins TRBV23-1 to TRBJ2-1; TRBD2 matches at 8 bases. TRBV23-1 is an ORF for which the function is uncertain. The V gene end was trimmed by 2 bases and the J gene end by 5 bases; junction bases not matched to a gene: 5. The CDR3 is 15 residues long. CDR3 amino acids: CASSQITSGHNEQFF. In DNA, the CDR3 is TGCGCCAGCAGTCAAATAACTAGCGGACACAATGAGCAGTTCTTC.

The CDR3 spells CASSFQGGRETQYF. The CDR3 region has the DNA TGCGCCAGCAGCTTTCAAGGGGGAAGAGAGACCCAGTACTTC. The chain uses TRBV5-1 and TRBJ2-5, with a weak D call TRBD1 (6 bases). CDR1 is SGHRS, CDR2 YFSETQ, per germline. The V and J ends lost 2 bases and 4 bases respectively, with 12 bases between them. This CDR3 region has 14 residues. Together with reference TRBV5-1 and TRBJ2-5, the CDR3 gives the full variable domain: KAGVTQTPRYLIKTRGQQVTLSCSPISGHRSVSWYQQTPGQGLQFLFEYFSETQRNKGNFPGRFSGRQFSNSRSEMNVSTLELGDSALYLCASSFQGGRETQYFGPGTRLLVL.

This chain connects TRBV18 to TRBJ1-1, with unresolved D. The CDR3 totals 16 residues. Trimming shortened V by 3 bases and J by 4 bases, and 18 bases separated the two germline ends. Per the germline V gene, CDR1 is KGHSH and CDR2 is LQKENI. DNA for the CDR3: TGTGCCAGCTCACCTTTCACCGCCGAGGGTGGCACTGAAGCTTTCTTT. Encoded protein: CASSPFTAEGGTEAFF.

The chain couples TRBV7-9 to TRBJ1-1, with 8 bases matching TRBD1. The ends lost 1 base at V and 1 base at J; junction bases unmatched: 5. This CDR3 contains 16 residues. From germline, CDR1 is SEHNR and CDR2 FQNEAQ (reference sequence). CDR3 nucleotide sequence: TGTGCCAGCAGCTTAGTCCAGGGGGCGGCGAACACTGAAGCTTTCTTT. Its translation: CASSLVQGAANTEAFF.

This rearrangement joins TRBV18 to TRBJ2-3; tentative D call: TRBD1 (6 bases). This CDR3 has 17 residues. Germline CDR1 is KGHSH and CDR2 is LQKENI. Trimming stripped 1 base from V and 0 bases from J, with 14 bases between. The CDR3, as DNA: TGTGCCAGCTCACCACGAACAGGGTTTAGGAGCACAGATACGCAGTATTTT. This translates into CASSPRTGFRSTDTQYF.

The chain combines TRBV6-5 with TRBJ1-6; 9 bases match TRBD1. The CDR3 extends over 15 amino acids. The junction had 8 bases not matched to a gene; V was cut back by 5 bases and J by 9 bases. Germline assignment: CDR1 MNHEY and CDR2 SVGAGI. The CDR3 region is CASSTGTGITSPLHF. The CDR3 nucleotides are TGTGCCAGCAGTACCGGGACAGGGATTACTTCACCCCTCCACTTT.